Presented here are 4 T cell receptor beta chains from one specimen sequenced in a study of tumor and adjacent non-tumor tissue in lung cancer. Three rounds of nested PCR, following a modified ARM-PCR protocol, produced the TCRbeta library. TCRdb analysed the multiplex PCR reads with MiXCR anew, one entry per CDR3 protein. The top ten clones hold 15% to 20% of a sample with approximately 100,000 distinct CDR3 sequences, 60% to 70% of them seen once. No cell sorting was done before RNA was extracted from the tissue. The normal lung tissue was taken more than 3 cm from the tumor edge. Sequenced sample: distant non-tumor lung tissue. Source of these receptors: a man aged 55-75 years with non-small cell lung cancer.

Ten or more counts support this clonotype. V usage is TRBV5-4 and J usage is TRBJ2-3, with a possible D match to TRBD2 (6 bases). Germline V gene lookup returns CDR1 SGHNT and CDR2 YYREEE (reference sequence). The CDR3 totals 16 residues. The germline V and J ends were trimmed by 0 bases and 2 bases, with 13 bases remaining between them. The CDR3 nucleotides read TGTGCCAGCAGCTTGGTTACTAGCAGGCTCACAGATACGCAGTATTTT. It specifies CASSLVTSRLTDTQYF.

This clonotype has a count of ten or more. This rearrangement joins TRBV6-2 or TRBV6-3 to TRBJ2-7; TRBD1 is a possible D gene (5 bases). Trimming shortened V by 6 bases and J by 0 bases, and 18 bases separated the two germline ends. The germline gives CDR1 MNHEY, CDR2 SVGEGT. The CDR3 spans 16 residues. The CDR3 DNA reads TGTGCCAGCAGACAGACCACAGGTACCTTCTCCTACGAGCAGTACTTC. The encoded protein is CASRQTTGTFSYEQYF.

This chain joins TRBV7-2 and TRBJ1-4; D gene ambiguous. CDR3 length equals 12 residues. With 1 base removed from V and 8 bases from J, the gap between germline ends came to 5 bases. CDR1 is SGHTA, CDR2 FQGNSA, per germline. The CDR3 sequence is CASSLDREKLFF. CDR3 nucleotide sequence: TGTGCCAGCAGCTTAGACCGGGAAAAACTGTTTTTT.

This clonotype was seen only once. The chain joins TRBV4-2 to TRBJ2-5; D is possibly TRBD1 (5 bases). Germline V CDR1 and CDR2: LGHNA, YNFKEQ. V shed 0 bases and J shed 5 bases, with 10 bases lying between them. This CDR3 comprises 14 residues. The CDR3 nucleotides read TGTGCCAGCAGCCAAGATGACTCAGGGGAGACCCAGTACTTC. Protein sequence: CASSQDDSGETQYF.